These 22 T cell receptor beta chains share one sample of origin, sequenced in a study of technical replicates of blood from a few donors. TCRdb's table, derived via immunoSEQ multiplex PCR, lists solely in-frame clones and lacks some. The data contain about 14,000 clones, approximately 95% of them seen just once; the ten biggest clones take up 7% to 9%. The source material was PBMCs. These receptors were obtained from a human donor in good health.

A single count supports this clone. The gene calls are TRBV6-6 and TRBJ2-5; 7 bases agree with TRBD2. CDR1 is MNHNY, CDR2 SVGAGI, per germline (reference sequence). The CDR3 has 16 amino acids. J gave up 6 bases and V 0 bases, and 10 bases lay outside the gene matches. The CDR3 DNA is TGTGCCAGCAGTTACTCGATTTCGGGGGGTAGGAAGACCCAGTACTTC. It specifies CASSYSISGGRKTQYF.

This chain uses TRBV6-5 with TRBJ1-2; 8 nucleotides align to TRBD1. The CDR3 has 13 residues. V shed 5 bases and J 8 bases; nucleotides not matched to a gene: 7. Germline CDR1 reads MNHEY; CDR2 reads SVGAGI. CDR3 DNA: TGTGCCAGCAGTCGACAGGGGTGGGACGGCTACACCTTC. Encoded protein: CASSRQGWDGYTF.

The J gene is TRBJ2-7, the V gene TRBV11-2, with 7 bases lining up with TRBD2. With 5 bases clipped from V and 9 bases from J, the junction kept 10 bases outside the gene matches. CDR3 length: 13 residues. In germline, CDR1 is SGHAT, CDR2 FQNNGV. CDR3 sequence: CASSVSGTLGQYF. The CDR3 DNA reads TGTGCCAGCAGCGTAAGCGGGACCCTCGGGCAGTACTTC.

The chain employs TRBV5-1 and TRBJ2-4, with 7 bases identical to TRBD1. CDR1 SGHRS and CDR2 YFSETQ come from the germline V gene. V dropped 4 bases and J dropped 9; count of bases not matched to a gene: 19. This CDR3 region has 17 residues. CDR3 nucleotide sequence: TGCGCCAGCAGCGCTAGGACCCCCGGGCAGGGGGTGGCCATTCAGTACTTC. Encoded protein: CASSARTPGQGVAIQYF.

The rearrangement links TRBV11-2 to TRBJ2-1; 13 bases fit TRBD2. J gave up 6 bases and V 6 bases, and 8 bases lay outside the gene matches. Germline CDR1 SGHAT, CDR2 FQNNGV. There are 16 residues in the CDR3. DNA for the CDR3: TGTGCCAGCAGACTCCGGACTAGCGGGAGTGGCAATGAGCAGTTCTTC. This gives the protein CASRLRTSGSGNEQFF.

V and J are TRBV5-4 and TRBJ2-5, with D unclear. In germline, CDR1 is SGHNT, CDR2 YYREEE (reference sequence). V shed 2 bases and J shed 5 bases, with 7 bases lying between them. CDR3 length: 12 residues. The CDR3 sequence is CASSFNEETQYF. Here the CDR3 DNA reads TGTGCCAGCAGCTTTAACGAGGAGACCCAGTACTTC.

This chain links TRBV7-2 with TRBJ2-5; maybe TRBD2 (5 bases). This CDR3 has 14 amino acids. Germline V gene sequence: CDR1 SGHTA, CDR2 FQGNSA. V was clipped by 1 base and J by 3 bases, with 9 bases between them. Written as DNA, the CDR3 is TGTGCCAGCAGCTTAGTCGGGGTAAAAGAGACCCAGTACTTC. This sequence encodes CASSLVGVKETQYF.

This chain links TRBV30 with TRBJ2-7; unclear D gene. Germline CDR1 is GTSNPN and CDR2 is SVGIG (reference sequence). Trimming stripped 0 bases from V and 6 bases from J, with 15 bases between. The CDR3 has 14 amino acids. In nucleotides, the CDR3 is TGTGCCTGGAGTGTACTTTTCAGGCCCGGCGAGCAGTACTTC. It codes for CAWSVLFRPGEQYF. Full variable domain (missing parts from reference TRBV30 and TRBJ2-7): SQTIHQWPATLVQPVGSPLSLECTVEGTSNPNLYWYRQAAGRGLQLLFYSVGIGQISSEVPQNLSASRPQDRQFILSSKKLLLSDSGFYLCAWSVLFRPGEQYFGPGTRLTVT.

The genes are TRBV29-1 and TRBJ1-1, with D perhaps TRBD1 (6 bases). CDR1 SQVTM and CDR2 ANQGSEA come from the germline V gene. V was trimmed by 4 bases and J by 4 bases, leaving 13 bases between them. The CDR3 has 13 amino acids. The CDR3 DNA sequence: TGCAGCGTTGGGCAGGGGCCGGGCACTGAAGCTTTCTTT. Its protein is CSVGQGPGTEAFF. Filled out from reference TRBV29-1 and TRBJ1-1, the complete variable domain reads SAVISQKPSRDICQRGTSLTIQCQVDSQVTMMFWYRQQPGQSLTLIATANQGSEATYESGFVIDKFPISRPNLTFSTLTVSNMSPEDSSIYLCSVGQGPGTEAFFGQGTRLTVV.

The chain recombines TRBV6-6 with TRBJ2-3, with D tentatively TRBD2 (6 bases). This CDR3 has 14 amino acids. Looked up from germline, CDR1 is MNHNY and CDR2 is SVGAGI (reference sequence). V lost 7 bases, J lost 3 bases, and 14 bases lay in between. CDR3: CASNRRGLTDTQYF. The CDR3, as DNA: TGTGCCAGCAACCGGAGGGGTCTTACAGATACGCAGTATTTT.

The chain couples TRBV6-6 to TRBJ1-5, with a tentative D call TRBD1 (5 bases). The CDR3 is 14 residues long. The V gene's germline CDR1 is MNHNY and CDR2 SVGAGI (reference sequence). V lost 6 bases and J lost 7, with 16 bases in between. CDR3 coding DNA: TGTGCCAGCAGCCTCGGGCCTCGGGGGCAGCCCCAGCATTTT. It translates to CASSLGPRGQPQHF.

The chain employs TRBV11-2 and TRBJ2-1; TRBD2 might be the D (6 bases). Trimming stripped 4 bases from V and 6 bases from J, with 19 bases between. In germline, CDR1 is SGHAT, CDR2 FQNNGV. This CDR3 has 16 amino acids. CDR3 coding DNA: TGTGCCAGCAGCTCCCCCGGGGGTAGCCGCAGCAATGAGCAGTTCTTC. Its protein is CASSSPGGSRSNEQFF.

The CDR3 loop reads CASSGGRGVQYF. Here the CDR3 DNA reads TGTGCCAGCAGTGGCGGACGGGGGGTGCAGTACTTC. The rearrangement links TRBV25-1 to TRBJ2-7; 7 bases line up with TRBD2. Trimming removed 4 bases from V and 9 bases from J; junction bases left unmatched: 6. Germline loops: CDR1 MGHDK, CDR2 SYGVNS. The CDR3 contains 12 residues.

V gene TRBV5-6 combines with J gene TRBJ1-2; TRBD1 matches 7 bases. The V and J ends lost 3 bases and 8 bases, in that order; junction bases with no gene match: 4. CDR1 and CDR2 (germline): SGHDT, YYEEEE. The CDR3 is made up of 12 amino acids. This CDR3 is CASSYRDSGYTF. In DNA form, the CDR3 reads TGTGCCAGCAGCTATCGGGACAGCGGCTACACCTTC. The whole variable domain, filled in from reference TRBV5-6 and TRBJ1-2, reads DAGVTQSPTHLIKTRGQQVTLRCSPKSGHDTVSWYQQALGQGPQFIFQYYEEEERQRGNFPDRFSGHQFPNYSSELNVNALLLGDSALYLCASSYRDSGYTFGSGTRLTVV.

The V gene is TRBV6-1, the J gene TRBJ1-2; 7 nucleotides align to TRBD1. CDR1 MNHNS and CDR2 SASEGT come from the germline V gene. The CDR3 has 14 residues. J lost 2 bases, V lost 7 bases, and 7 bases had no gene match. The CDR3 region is CASNPGTDNYGYTF. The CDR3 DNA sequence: TGTGCCAGCAACCCCGGGACAGACAACTATGGCTACACCTTC.

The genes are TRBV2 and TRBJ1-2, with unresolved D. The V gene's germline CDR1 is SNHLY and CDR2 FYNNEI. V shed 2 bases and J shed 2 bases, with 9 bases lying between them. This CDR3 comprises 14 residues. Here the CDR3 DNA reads TGTGCCAGCAGTGAAACGGGGAGGAACTATGGCTACACCTTC. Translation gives CASSETGRNYGYTF.

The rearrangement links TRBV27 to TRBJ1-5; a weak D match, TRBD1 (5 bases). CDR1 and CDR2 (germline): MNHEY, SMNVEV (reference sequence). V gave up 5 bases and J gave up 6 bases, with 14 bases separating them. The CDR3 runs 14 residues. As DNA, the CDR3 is TGTGCCAGCAGTCCCTACTACCAGGGTCAGCCCCAGCATTTT. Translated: CASSPYYQGQPQHF.

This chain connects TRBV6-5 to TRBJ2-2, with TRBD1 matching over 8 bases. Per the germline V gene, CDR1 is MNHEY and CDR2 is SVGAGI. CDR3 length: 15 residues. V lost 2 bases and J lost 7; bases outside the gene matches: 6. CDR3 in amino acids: CASSYTTGVGGELFF. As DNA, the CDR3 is TGTGCCAGCAGTTACACGACAGGGGTTGGCGGGGAGCTGTTTTTT.

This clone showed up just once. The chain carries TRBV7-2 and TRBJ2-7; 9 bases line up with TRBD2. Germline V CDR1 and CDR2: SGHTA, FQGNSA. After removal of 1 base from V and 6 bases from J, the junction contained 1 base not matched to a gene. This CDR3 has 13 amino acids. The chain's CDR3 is CASSLGGRGEQYF. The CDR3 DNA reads TGTGCCAGCAGCTTAGGCGGGAGGGGCGAGCAGTACTTC.

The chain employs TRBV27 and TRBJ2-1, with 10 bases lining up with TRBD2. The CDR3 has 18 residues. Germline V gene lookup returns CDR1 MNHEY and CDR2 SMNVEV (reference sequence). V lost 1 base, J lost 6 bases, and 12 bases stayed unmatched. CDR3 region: CASSLYGSGRVSTNEQFF. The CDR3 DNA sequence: TGTGCCAGCAGTTTATATGGGAGCGGGAGGGTATCGACCAATGAGCAGTTCTTC.

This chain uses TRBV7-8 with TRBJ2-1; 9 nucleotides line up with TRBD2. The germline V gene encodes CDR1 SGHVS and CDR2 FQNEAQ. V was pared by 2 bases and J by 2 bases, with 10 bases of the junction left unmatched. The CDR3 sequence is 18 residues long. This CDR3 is CASSLRREGLFAYNEQFF. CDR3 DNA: TGTGCCAGCAGCTTAAGGCGGGAGGGCCTTTTCGCCTACAATGAGCAGTTCTTC.

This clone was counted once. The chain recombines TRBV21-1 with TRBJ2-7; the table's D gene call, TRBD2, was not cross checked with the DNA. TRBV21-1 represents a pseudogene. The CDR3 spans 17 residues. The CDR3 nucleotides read TGTGCCAGCAGCAAAAGCCCCGCGGAGAACTCCTCCTACGAGCAGTACTTC. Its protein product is CASSKSPAENSSYEQYF.